This T cell receptor beta chain was found in a study of blood T cells in healthy people across ages. This CDR3 is built from 17 residues. V lost 5 bases to trimming and J lost 3 bases, with 19 bases between them. Germline-derived CDR1 and CDR2 are SEHNR and FQNEAQ (reference sequence). The second PCR ran about 6 to 12 cycles with a sample-barcoded 5' primer and J-beta primers. A single record per CDR3 protein comes from TCRdb applying MiXCR to the 5' RACE reads. The sample lists about 560,000 distinct CDR3 sequences; about 25% were seen once. This sample also appeared in a second study, on T cells of mothers and their children. Turning to that study: A few mothers and their six children, all healthy Caucasians, donated. All extracted RNA went into cDNA synthesis, roughly 1.5 ug per 15 ul. Random nucleotides (2-4) and sample barcodes were added by the M1S primer used in the second PCR. Related and unrelated pairs show similar thymic shaping of TCR recombination output.

This sequence originates from a boy between 2 and 15 years old in good health. Sequences were obtained from blood. V is TRBV7-9 and J is TRBJ2-2; the D gene is possibly TRBD2 (6 bases). The CDR3: CASSILGSGRDTGELFF. DNA of the CDR3: TGTGCCAGCAGCATCCTAGGTAGCGGCCGTGACACCGGGGAGCTGTTTTTT.